A single T cell receptor (beta chain) is shown here with its context. Its antigen remains unidentified. The length of the CDR3 is 14 residues. Trimming removed 1 base from V and 1 base from J, with 9 bases in between. Germline CDR1 reads GTSNPN; CDR2 reads SVGIG (reference sequence). This record belongs to a study of CD8+ T cells in alopecia areata. Study summary: Affected scalp percentage gauged treated patients' severity. Notes on the study in general: Scalp clonality and expanded CD8+ clones among the top 100 were significantly decreased by tofacitinib. The presence of one nonresponder keeps the tie between baseline CD8+ expansion and response uncertain.

TCR sequencing used cDNA made by reverse transcription of extracted RNA. The repertoire was sequenced with immunoSEQ multiplex PCR; TCRdb's copy has only in-frame clones and lacks some. Of around 60,000 clones in the sample, around 42% were seen once. Documented treatment: oral pan-JAK inhibitor, 5-10 mg twice daily. Researchers took lesional scalp punch biopsies and peripheral blood from people who were alopecia areata patients. The TCR sequence derives from a human donor with alopecia areata. This chain connects TRBV30 to TRBJ2-3; D might be TRBD1 (5 bases). This sample comprised CD8+ T cells sorted from blood, obtained around week 37, from a patient treated with tofacitinib. Here the CDR3 DNA reads TGTGCCTGGAGTGGCGGCAGGGGCACAGATACGCAGTATTTT. Translated, it gives CAWSGGRGTDTQYF.